The 24 T cell receptor beta chains given below trace back to one sample, sequenced in a study of shared clonotypes between healthy human individuals. The table came from immunoSEQ multiplex PCR; TCRdb's copy has only in-frame clones and leaves some out. The sample has under 2.5 million clones, 92% seen once. Sequenced sample: naive CD4+ T cells from PBMCs. Subset described: CD45RA+ positively selected. These receptors were taken from a man in his late teens or twenties in good health. Some clones in this sample may be carry-over from other donors' samples.

The rearrangement links TRBV6-5 to TRBJ2-1; TRBD2 is a possible D gene (7 bases). CDR1 is MNHEY, CDR2 SVGAGI, per germline. V lost 3 bases and J 7 bases, leaving 13 bases between the germline ends. The CDR3 length is 14 residues. CDR3 nucleotide sequence: TGTGCCAGCAGTTATCTGGGAGGGGGAAATGAGCAGTTCTTC. Amino acids: CASSYLGGGNEQFF.

About this clone itself: Different DNA sequences within this sample yield the same CDR3. The chain couples TRBV6-1 to TRBJ2-7; a possible D gene is TRBD1 (6 bases). Germline loops: CDR1 MNHNS, CDR2 SASEGT. Deletions cut 6 bases from V and 0 bases from J, with 9 bases between. This CDR3 is 13 amino acids long. The CDR3 sequence: CASSTGSSYEQYF. The DNA for the CDR3 is TGTGCCAGCAGCACAGGGTCCTCCTACGAGCAGTACTTC.

V usage is TRBV19 and J usage is TRBJ1-3; TRBD1 matches at 7 bases. CDR3 size: 17 residues. With 4 bases clipped from V and 1 base from J, the junction kept 10 bases outside the gene matches. CDR1 is LNHDA and CDR2 is SQIVND in the germline V gene (reference sequence). The CDR3 loop is CASSTPGQVGSGNTIYF. CDR3 in DNA: TGTGCCAGTAGTACCCCCGGACAGGTCGGGTCTGGAAACACCATATATTTT.

The gene calls are TRBV7-2 and TRBJ2-5; 8 bases line up with TRBD1. The CDR3 consists of 16 residues. Losses at the gene ends were 2 bases for V and 4 bases for J; bases not matched to a gene: 9. From germline, CDR1 is SGHTA and CDR2 FQGNSA. The CDR3 spells CASSLYPAGGRETQYF. For the CDR3, the DNA is TGTGCCAGCAGCTTATATCCGGCAGGGGGCAGAGAGACCCAGTACTTC.

V usage is TRBV30 and J usage is TRBJ1-4; 11 bases align to TRBD1. Trimming at V came to 3 bases and at J to 8 bases, leaving 11 bases not matched to a gene. Germline-derived CDR1 and CDR2 are GTSNPN and SVGIG (reference sequence). This CDR3 is 16 amino acids long. CDR3 in DNA: TGTGCCTGGAGCGGGACAGGGGGACCGATGGTAGAAAAACTGTTTTTT. Its protein is CAWSGTGGPMVEKLFF.

The gene calls are TRBV11-1 and TRBJ2-7; D is possibly TRBD2 (6 bases). Germline V gives CDR1 SGHAT, CDR2 FQDESV (reference sequence). The CDR3 sequence is 15 residues long. Trimming cost V 7 bases and J 0 bases, with 16 bases left between them. Written as DNA, the CDR3 is TGTGCCAGCAACACGGCTGGGGGGAGCTCCTACGAGCAGTACTTC. Translated, it gives CASNTAGGSSYEQYF.

The rearrangement joins TRBV28 to TRBJ2-2, with D possibly matching TRBD2 (5 bases). The germline gives CDR1 MDHEN, CDR2 SYDVKM. V was clipped by 3 bases and J by 6 bases, with 23 bases between them. CDR3 length: 18 residues. As DNA, the CDR3 is TGTGCCAGCAGTTTCCTAGACTATTATTCAGCGAGTTCCGGGGAGCTGTTTTTT. Translation gives CASSFLDYYSASSGELFF.

V usage is TRBV19 and J usage is TRBJ1-5; D is unclear. The V and J ends lost 5 bases and 6 bases respectively, with 11 bases between them. The CDR3 spans 13 residues. Germline V lookup: CDR1 LNHDA, CDR2 SQIVND (reference sequence). The CDR3 sequence: CASSAGIGQPQHF. The DNA of the CDR3 is TGTGCCAGTAGTGCGGGGATAGGTCAGCCCCAGCATTTT.

The rearrangement uses TRBV5-1 and TRBJ2-3; 10 bases agree with TRBD1. Trimming removed 6 bases from V and 1 base from J; junction bases left unmatched: 8. The germline gives CDR1 SGHRS, CDR2 YFSETQ. The CDR3 consists of 16 residues. This CDR3 reads CASTSTGTGGTDTQYF. CDR3 sequence (DNA): TGCGCCAGCACCTCAACCGGGACAGGGGGCACAGATACGCAGTATTTT. The full variable domain, in which reference TRBV5-1 and TRBJ2-3 provide the parts outside the CDR3, is KAGVTQTPRYLIKTRGQQVTLSCSPISGHRSVSWYQQTPGQGLQFLFEYFSETQRNKGNFPGRFSGRQFSNSRSEMNVSTLELGDSALYLCASTSTGTGGTDTQYFGPGTRLTVL.

The rearrangement links TRBV12-2 to TRBJ1-4. TRBV12-2 is annotated as a pseudogene. The CDR3 contains 17 residues. CDR3 in DNA: TGTGCAAGTCGCTTAGTTACCGACTTGATAAGTAATGAAAAACTGTTTTTT. This encodes CASRLVTDLISNEKLFF.

This chain uses TRBV2 with TRBJ2-1; no definite D call. The germline gives CDR1 SNHLY, CDR2 FYNNEI. The germline V and J ends were trimmed by 7 bases and 2 bases, with 3 bases remaining between them. This CDR3 has 11 amino acids. The DNA of the CDR3 is TGTGCCAGCAAACCCTACAATGAGCAGTTCTTC. Its translation: CASKPYNEQFF. Combining the CDR3 with reference TRBV2 and TRBJ2-1 gives the whole variable domain EPEVTQTPSHQVTQMGQEVILRCVPISNHLYFYWYRQILGQKVEFLVSFYNNEISEKSEIFDDQFSVERPDGSNFTLKIRSTKLEDSAMYFCASKPYNEQFFGPGTRLTVL.

The chain has TRBV27 and TRBJ1-1, with D possibly matching TRBD1 (5 bases). The CDR3 has 17 residues. Germline V CDR1 and CDR2: MNHEY, SMNVEV (reference sequence). Trimming left V 3 bases short and J 0 bases short, with 17 bases between. The CDR3 region is CASSLGRRGGMNTEAFF. CDR3 coding DNA: TGTGCCAGCAGTTTGGGCAGGAGGGGAGGGATGAACACTGAAGCTTTCTTT.

Comment on this clone: The same CDR3 is also encoded by other DNA sequences in this sample. The genes are TRBV5-4 and TRBJ1-1, with unresolved D. The length of the CDR3 is 12 residues. Trimming cost V 3 bases and J 7 bases, with 10 bases left between them. The germline V gene has CDR1 SGHNT and CDR2 YYREEE (reference sequence). CDR3 nucleotide sequence: TGTGCCAGCAGCTCCTCGGTGGGTGAAGCTTTCTTT. The encoded protein is CASSSSVGEAFF.

CDR3 loop: CASSYEAVNTEAFF. In nucleotides, the CDR3 is TGTGCCAGCAGTTACGAGGCGGTGAACACTGAAGCTTTCTTT. The chain couples TRBV6-6 to TRBJ1-1; D not resolved. Germline V lookup: CDR1 MNHNY, CDR2 SVGAGI (reference sequence). Trimming took off 2 bases at V and 0 bases at J, with 7 bases between the two ends. The CDR3 has 14 residues.

The chain couples TRBV2 to TRBJ1-3; D not resolved. V lost 8 bases to trimming and J lost 1 base, with 9 bases between them. The CDR3 length is 13 residues. Germline CDR1 reads SNHLY; CDR2 reads FYNNEI. The CDR3 loop is CASGRGSGNTIYF. CDR3 nucleotide sequence: TGTGCCAGCGGGCGAGGGTCTGGAAACACCATATATTTT.

The count of this clone is one. The chain employs TRBV10-3 and TRBJ2-3; 8 nucleotides line up with TRBD2. Germline CDR1 and CDR2: ENHRY and SYGVKD. The V and J ends lost 6 bases and 0 bases, in that order; junction bases with no gene match: 8. The CDR3 is 16 residues long. This chain's CDR3 is CAIRAGREASTDTQYF. The CDR3 DNA follows: TGTGCCATCAGAGCGGGGCGGGAGGCAAGCACAGATACGCAGTATTTT.

This rearrangement joins TRBV10-2 to TRBJ1-6; D not resolved. This CDR3 contains 15 residues. Germline assignment: CDR1 WSHSY and CDR2 SAAADI. V lost 7 bases and J 7 bases, leaving 17 bases between the germline ends. The CDR3 loop reads CASISRTGSNSPLHF. CDR3 bases: TGCGCCAGCATAAGCCGAACGGGGTCCAATTCACCCCTCCACTTT.

This clone is a singleton in its sample. The V and J genes are TRBV5-1 and TRBJ2-2; TRBD1 agrees at 10 bases. CDR3 length: 16 residues. The J segment lost 7 bases and the V segment lost 4 bases, leaving 10 bases of the junction unmatched. The germline V gene has CDR1 SGHRS and CDR2 YFSETQ. CDR3 sequence reads: CASSPRQGAQGGELFF. The CDR3 DNA sequence: TGCGCCAGCAGCCCCAGACAGGGGGCTCAAGGCGGGGAGCTGTTTTTT.

The J gene is TRBJ1-5, the V gene TRBV28; D uncertain. Germline values: CDR1 MDHEN, CDR2 SYDVKM. V lost 5 bases and J lost 0, with 17 bases in between. The CDR3 has 17 amino acids. CDR3 DNA: TGTGCCAGCAGTGGCGGCTCAGCCTATTATAGCAATCAGCCCCAGCATTTT. This encodes CASSGGSAYYSNQPQHF. The variable domain in full, completed from reference TRBV28 and TRBJ1-5, reads DVKVTQSSRYLVKRTGEKVFLECVQDMDHENMFWYRQDPGLGLRLIYFSYDVKMKEKGDIPEGYSVSREKKERFSLILESASTNQTSMYLCASSGGSAYYSNQPQHFGDGTRLSIL.

The rearrangement joins TRBV5-1 to TRBJ2-1; 7 bases agree with TRBD2. V was clipped by 0 bases and J by 5 bases; unmatched bases: 5. CDR1 is SGHRS, CDR2 YFSETQ, per germline. CDR3 size: 15 residues. CDR3 residues: CASSLVPREDNEQFF. The CDR3 DNA follows: TGCGCCAGCAGCTTGGTTCCCCGGGAGGACAATGAGCAGTTCTTC.

This chain joins TRBV4-2 and TRBJ1-3; TRBD1 might be the D (6 bases). V lost 4 bases and J lost 4, with 20 bases in between. Germline CDR1 and CDR2: LGHNA and YNFKEQ. The CDR3 is 17 amino acids. The CDR3 reads CASSPGGQEKPGNTIYF. In DNA, the CDR3 is TGTGCCAGCAGCCCGGGGGGACAAGAAAAGCCGGGAAACACCATATATTTT.

V is TRBV6-4 and J is TRBJ1-2; 7 bases match TRBD1. Per the germline V gene, CDR1 is MRHNA and CDR2 is SNTAGT. CDR3 length equals 16 residues. V trimming: 4 bases; J trimming: 5 bases; junction bases outside the gene matches: 13. CDR3 nucleotide sequence: TGTGCCAGCAGTGCCTTTTGGGGGACAGCAGGTTATGGCTACACCTTC. Translation gives CASSAFWGTAGYGYTF.

The V and J genes are TRBV19 and TRBJ1-4; D remains ambiguous. V lost 3 bases, J lost 0 bases, and 8 bases lay in between. The CDR3 is made up of 15 amino acids. Germline assignment: CDR1 LNHDA and CDR2 SQIVND (reference sequence). CDR3 DNA: TGTGCCAGTAGTATCCCTTATGCAACTAATGAAAAACTGTTTTTT. This gives the protein CASSIPYATNEKLFF.

The chain joins TRBV6-1 to TRBJ2-1, with D possibly TRBD1 on 6 matching bases. CDR1 is MNHNS and CDR2 is SASEGT in the germline V gene. Trimming pared 6 bases from V and 7 bases from J, leaving 13 bases between. The CDR3 has 13 amino acids. CDR3 nucleotides: TGTGCCAGCAGCATACAGGGCAGGAATGAGCAGTTCTTC. This encodes CASSIQGRNEQFF.